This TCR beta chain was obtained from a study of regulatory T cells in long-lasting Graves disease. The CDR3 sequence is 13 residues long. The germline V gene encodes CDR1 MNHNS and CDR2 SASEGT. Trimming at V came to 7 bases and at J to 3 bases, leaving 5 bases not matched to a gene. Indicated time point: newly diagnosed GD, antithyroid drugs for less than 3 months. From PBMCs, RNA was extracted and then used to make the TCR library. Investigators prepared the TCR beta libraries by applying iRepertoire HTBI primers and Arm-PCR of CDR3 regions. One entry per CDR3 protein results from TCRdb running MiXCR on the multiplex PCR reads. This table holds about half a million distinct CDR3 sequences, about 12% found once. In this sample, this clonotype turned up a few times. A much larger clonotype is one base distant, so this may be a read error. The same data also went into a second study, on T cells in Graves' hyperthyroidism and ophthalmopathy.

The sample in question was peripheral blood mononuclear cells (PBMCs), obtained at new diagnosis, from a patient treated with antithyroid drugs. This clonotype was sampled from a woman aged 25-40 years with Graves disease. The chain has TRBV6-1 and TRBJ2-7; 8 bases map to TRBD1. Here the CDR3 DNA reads TGTGCCAGCATCCGGACAGGGAACTACGAGCAGTACTTC. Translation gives CASIRTGNYEQYF.